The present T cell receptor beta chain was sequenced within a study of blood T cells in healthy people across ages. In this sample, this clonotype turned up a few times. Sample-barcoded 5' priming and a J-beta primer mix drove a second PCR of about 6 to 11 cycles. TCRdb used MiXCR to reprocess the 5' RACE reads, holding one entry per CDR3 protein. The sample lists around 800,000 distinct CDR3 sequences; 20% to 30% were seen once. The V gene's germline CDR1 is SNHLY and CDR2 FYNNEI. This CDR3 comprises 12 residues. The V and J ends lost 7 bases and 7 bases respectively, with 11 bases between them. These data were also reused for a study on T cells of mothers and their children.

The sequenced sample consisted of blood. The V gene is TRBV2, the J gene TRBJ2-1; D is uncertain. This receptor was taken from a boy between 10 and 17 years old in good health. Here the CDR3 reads CASIEAWNEQFF. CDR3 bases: TGTGCCAGCATTGAGGCCTGGAATGAGCAGTTCTTC.